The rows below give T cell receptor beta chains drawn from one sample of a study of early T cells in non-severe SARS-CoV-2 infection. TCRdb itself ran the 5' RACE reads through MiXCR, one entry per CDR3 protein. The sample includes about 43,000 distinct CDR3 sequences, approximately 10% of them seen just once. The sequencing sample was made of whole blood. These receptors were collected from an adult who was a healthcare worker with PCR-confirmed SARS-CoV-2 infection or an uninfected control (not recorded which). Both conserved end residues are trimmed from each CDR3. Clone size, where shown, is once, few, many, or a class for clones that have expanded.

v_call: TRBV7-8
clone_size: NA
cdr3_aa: ASSLVASSAGTGPFETQY

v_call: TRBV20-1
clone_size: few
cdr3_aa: SARDPATSNEQF

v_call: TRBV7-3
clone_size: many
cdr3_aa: ASSLSGKDYEQY

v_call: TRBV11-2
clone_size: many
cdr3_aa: ASSLGIGLPTDTQY

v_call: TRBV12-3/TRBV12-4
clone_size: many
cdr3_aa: ASSLSAQGYEQY

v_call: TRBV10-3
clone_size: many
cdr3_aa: AISNDGYGYT

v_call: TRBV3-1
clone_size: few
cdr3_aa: ASSQGDRQNTEAF

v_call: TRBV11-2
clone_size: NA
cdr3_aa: ASSLGRGTTNTGELF

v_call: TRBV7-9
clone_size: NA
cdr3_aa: ASSLGDPYEQY

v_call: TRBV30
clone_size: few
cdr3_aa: AWSALLDTQY

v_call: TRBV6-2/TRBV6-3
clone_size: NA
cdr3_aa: ASSSDSSLEPQH